The next 25 T cell receptor beta chains were all read from a single sample in a study of blood T cell repertoires in COVID-19. Libraries were prepared by immunoSEQ multiplex PCR; TCRdb keeps only in-frame clonotypes and omits some of them. The repertoire holds 110,000 or so clones, with approximately 76% as singletons. What was sequenced was peripheral blood. These receptors came from a woman between 65 and 79 years old with acute or convalescent COVID-19.

The chain employs TRBV15 and TRBJ2-1; 9 bases agree with TRBD1. J was trimmed by 3 bases and V by 1 base; bases with no gene match: 4. CDR1 and CDR2 from the germline V gene are LNHNV and YYDKDF (reference sequence). This CDR3 comprises 16 residues. CDR3 nucleotides: TGTGCCACCAGCAGAGTTCCGGGACAGGGCTACAATGAGCAGTTCTTC. Translation gives CATSRVPGQGYNEQFF.

In DNA form, the CDR3 reads TGTGCCTGGAAAGGGGACAGGGGCTCCTACGAGCAGTACTTC. Its translation: CAWKGDRGSYEQYF. The chain carries TRBV30 and TRBJ2-7; 10 bases agree with TRBD1. The V gene end was trimmed by 4 bases and the J gene end by 0 bases; junction bases not matched to a gene: 3. This CDR3 has 14 residues. Germline V gene data show CDR1 as GTSNPN and CDR2 as SVGIG (reference sequence).

The rearrangement uses TRBV24-1 and TRBJ1-1, with D perhaps TRBD1 (5 bases). Trimming removed 7 bases from V and 2 bases from J, with 10 bases in between. This CDR3 is built from 13 residues. Germline V lookup: CDR1 KGHDR, CDR2 SFDVKD. CDR3 sequence reads: CATREGQNTEAFF. The CDR3 DNA reads as TGTGCCACCAGGGAGGGGCAAAACACTGAAGCTTTCTTT.

The chain employs TRBV7-8 and TRBJ1-6, with D unclear. V dropped 1 base and J dropped 0 bases, with 10 bases sitting between them. Germline V gene lookup returns CDR1 SGHVS and CDR2 FQNEAQ. This CDR3 is 17 amino acids long. DNA of the CDR3: TGTGCCAGCAGCTTAGTTGTCACAAGCTCCTATAATTCACCCCTCCACTTT. This sequence encodes CASSLVVTSSYNSPLHF.

This clone has just one count. The chain has TRBV7-2 and TRBJ2-7; 10 bases are a match to TRBD1. J lost 3 bases, V lost 4 bases, and 6 bases had no gene match. This CDR3 spans 15 amino acids. The germline V gene encodes CDR1 SGHTA and CDR2 FQGNSA. The CDR3 protein is CASSSGQGPFYEQYF. Here the CDR3 DNA reads TGTGCCAGCAGCTCGGGACAGGGGCCCTTCTACGAGCAGTACTTC.

The chain has TRBV5-4 and TRBJ2-6, with D tentatively TRBD1 (6 bases). Germline V gives CDR1 SGHNT, CDR2 YYREEE (reference sequence). This CDR3 spans 16 amino acids. Trimming shortened V by 0 bases and J by 4 bases, and 11 bases separated the two germline ends. CDR3 in DNA: TGTGCCAGCAGCTTGGCCAGGGGAGCCGGGGCCAACGTCCTGACTTTC. Translating it yields CASSLARGAGANVLTF.

The rearrangement uses TRBV25-1 and TRBJ2-3; D possibly corresponds to TRBD2 (6 bases). Trimming removed 2 bases from V and 1 base from J, with 13 bases in between. The germline V gene has CDR1 MGHDK and CDR2 SYGVNS. This CDR3 spans 16 amino acids. The CDR3 sequence: CASSENWRDRTDTQYF. CDR3 nucleotide sequence: TGTGCCAGCAGTGAAAATTGGCGGGACCGCACAGATACGCAGTATTTT.

The J gene is TRBJ2-7, the V gene TRBV15; TRBD1 agrees at 7 bases. Germline loops: CDR1 LNHNV, CDR2 YYDKDF (reference sequence). This CDR3 has 13 residues. Trimming at V came to 5 bases and at J to 6 bases, leaving 7 bases not matched to a gene. The CDR3 is CATSLNRGSEQYF. CDR3 DNA sequence: TGTGCCACCAGCCTAAACAGGGGCTCCGAGCAGTACTTC. The full variable domain, rest sourced from reference TRBV15 and TRBJ2-7, is DAMVIQNPRYQVTQFGKPVTLSCSQTLNHNVMYWYQQKSSQAPKLLFHYYDKDFNNEADTPDNFQSRRPNTSFCFLDIRSPGLGDTAMYLCATSLNRGSEQYFGPGTRLTVT.

Here the CDR3 DNA reads TGTGCCAGCAGTGAAGCGATGATCCCAGACGAGCAGTACTTC. It translates to CASSEAMIPDEQYF. V is TRBV2 and J is TRBJ2-7; D gene ambiguous. The CDR3 is made up of 14 amino acids. Germline CDR1 SNHLY, CDR2 FYNNEI. The ends were cut back, 0 bases at V and 5 bases at J, with 11 bases in the middle.

This clone has a handful of counts. The chain is built from TRBV28 and TRBJ2-1; 7 bases map to TRBD1. V shed 8 bases and J 6 bases; nucleotides not matched to a gene: 1. From germline, CDR1 is MDHEN and CDR2 SYDVKM. The CDR3 runs to 11 residues. CDR3 DNA: TGTGCCAGCTACAGGGGCAATGAGCAGTTCTTC. Amino acid sequence: CASYRGNEQFF.

CDR3 DNA sequence: TGTGCCAGTAGTATCGGAGGGTATAATCAGCCCCAGCATTTT. Translated, it gives CASSIGGYNQPQHF. The rearrangement links TRBV19 to TRBJ1-5; D remains ambiguous. V lost 3 bases, J lost 4 bases, and 10 bases lay in between. This CDR3 is 14 amino acids long. CDR1 and CDR2 (germline): LNHDA, SQIVND (reference sequence).

V usage is TRBV7-9 and J usage is TRBJ2-7; TRBD2 matches 9 bases. V was pared by 5 bases and J by 4 bases, with 12 bases of the junction left unmatched. There are 16 residues in the CDR3. Germline V gene data show CDR1 as SEHNR and CDR2 as FQNEAQ (reference sequence). The CDR3 reads CASSRGGGAEIYEQYF. The CDR3 DNA reads TGTGCCAGCAGCCGCGGCGGGGGGGCAGAAATATACGAGCAGTACTTC.

The chain couples TRBV28 to TRBJ1-1; 8 bases are shared with TRBD1. The V gene end was trimmed by 9 bases and the J gene end by 4 bases; junction bases not matched to a gene: 16. This CDR3 has 16 amino acids. Germline V gives CDR1 MDHEN, CDR2 SYDVKM. The CDR3 DNA reads TGTGCCAGTTCGGACAGGGCGATCTTGGGGGGCACTGAAGCTTTCTTT. Residues: CASSDRAILGGTEAFF.

The V and J genes are TRBV9 and TRBJ1-1; no reliable D call. The germline V gene has CDR1 SGDLS and CDR2 YYNGEE. The germline V and J ends were trimmed by 4 bases and 4 bases, with 14 bases remaining between them. This CDR3 comprises 14 residues. Here the CDR3 reads CASSPPSSATEAFF. CDR3 in DNA: TGTGCCAGCAGCCCCCCGTCCAGCGCCACTGAAGCTTTCTTT. The whole variable domain, remainder taken from reference TRBV9 and TRBJ1-1, is DSGVTQTPKHLITATGQRVTLRCSPRSGDLSVYWYQQSLDQGLQFLIQYYNGEERAKGNILERFSAQQFPDLHSELNLSSLELGDSALYFCASSPPSSATEAFFGQGTRLTVV.

The chain has TRBV30 and TRBJ2-1; D gene uncertain. From germline, CDR1 is GTSNPN and CDR2 SVGIG (reference sequence). The length of the CDR3 is 11 residues. V lost 1 base to trimming and J lost 6 bases, with 4 bases between them. The CDR3 protein is CAWSAFNEQFF. CDR3 nucleotides: TGTGCCTGGAGTGCCTTCAATGAGCAGTTCTTC.

The chain carries TRBV29-1 and TRBJ2-7; D ambiguous. Germline assignment: CDR1 SQVTM and CDR2 ANQGSEA. V lost 5 bases, J lost 0 bases, and 11 bases lay in between. This CDR3 contains 13 residues. The CDR3 bases are TGCAGCGTTTCTGGCGGATTCTCCTACGAGCAGTACTTC. It yields the protein CSVSGGFSYEQYF.

This chain connects TRBV5-1 to TRBJ2-7; 7 bases align to TRBD2. There are 14 residues in the CDR3. Germline values: CDR1 SGHRS, CDR2 YFSETQ. V gave up 4 bases and J gave up 3 bases; unmatched junction bases: 7. DNA for the CDR3: TGCGCCAGCAGCCCTGAAGCGGGAAACTACGAGCAGTACTTC. Protein product: CASSPEAGNYEQYF.

The chain recombines TRBV30 with TRBJ1-2; D not certain. The CDR3 extends over 14 amino acids. Per the germline V gene, CDR1 is GTSNPN and CDR2 is SVGIG (reference sequence). Trimming removed 4 bases at V and 8 bases at J, with 20 bases between. The CDR3 DNA follows: TGTGCCTGGAACCAAGGCGGGTCTATCATCGGCTACACCTTC. It yields the protein CAWNQGGSIIGYTF.

The rearrangement uses TRBV5-4 and TRBJ1-4, with D possibly matching TRBD1 (5 bases). V lost 4 bases, J lost 3 bases, and 10 bases lay in between. This CDR3 is built from 14 residues. From germline, CDR1 is SGHNT and CDR2 YYREEE (reference sequence). The CDR3 DNA sequence: TGTGCCAGCAGCACAACAGGACCTAATGAAAAACTGTTTTTT. Translation gives CASSTTGPNEKLFF.

The V call is TRBV18, the J call TRBJ1-3; 7 bases agree with TRBD1. The CDR3 sequence is 14 residues long. The germline V gene has CDR1 KGHSH and CDR2 LQKENI. The J segment lost 3 bases and the V segment lost 5 bases, leaving 4 bases of the junction unmatched. DNA of the CDR3: TGTGCCAGCTCATACACAGGGGTTGGAAACACCATATATTTT. It yields the protein CASSYTGVGNTIYF.

The chain joins TRBV30 to TRBJ2-5, with D possibly TRBD2 on 7 matching bases. Germline V CDR1 and CDR2: GTSNPN, SVGIG (reference sequence). The CDR3 has 13 amino acids. V gave up 2 bases and J gave up 4 bases, with 11 bases separating them. CDR3 DNA sequence: TGTGCCTGGAGTAAGGGGGGGCGAGAGACCCAGTACTTC. The encoded protein is CAWSKGGRETQYF. Looking up the rest from reference TRBV30 and TRBJ2-5 gives the full variable domain: SQTIHQWPATLVQPVGSPLSLECTVEGTSNPNLYWYRQAAGRGLQLLFYSVGIGQISSEVPQNLSASRPQDRQFILSSKKLLLSDSGFYLCAWSKGGRETQYFGPGTRLLVL.

This clone has just one count. The gene calls are TRBV5-1 and TRBJ1-1, with no clear D. CDR1 SGHRS and CDR2 YFSETQ come from the germline V gene. The CDR3 sequence is 13 residues long. Deletions cut 0 bases from V and 6 bases from J, with 9 bases between. Written as DNA, the CDR3 is TGCGCCAGCAGCTTGGTTCGGGGTTCTGAAGCTTTCTTT. The encoded protein is CASSLVRGSEAFF.

The J gene is TRBJ2-3, the V gene TRBV27; 10 bases align to TRBD2. V gave up 2 bases and J gave up 1 base; unmatched junction bases: 0. The CDR3 has 15 amino acids. Germline loops: CDR1 MNHEY, CDR2 SMNVEV (reference sequence). CDR3 coding DNA: TGTGCCAGCAGTTTACTAGCGGGGGGCACAGATACGCAGTATTTT. Translation gives CASSLLAGGTDTQYF.

The V gene is TRBV2, the J gene TRBJ2-3; D remains ambiguous. CDR1 and CDR2 from the germline V gene are SNHLY and FYNNEI. The CDR3 runs 12 residues. Trimming shortened V by 2 bases and J by 7 bases, and 7 bases separated the two germline ends. The CDR3 DNA reads TGTGCCAGCAGTGAACGAGCATATACGCAGTATTTT. It is translated as CASSERAYTQYF.

This rearrangement joins TRBV27 to TRBJ2-2; maybe TRBD1 (6 bases). CDR1 and CDR2 from the germline V gene are MNHEY and SMNVEV (reference sequence). This CDR3 has 13 amino acids. The V and J ends lost 2 bases and 8 bases respectively, with 9 bases between them. CDR3 sequence: CASSLRGSGELFF. The CDR3, as DNA: TGTGCCAGCAGTTTAAGGGGGTCGGGGGAGCTGTTTTTT.